This note documents a single T cell receptor beta chain sequence. The sample is drawn from a study of shared clonotypes between healthy human individuals. Produced via immunoSEQ multiplex PCR; TCRdb's table is partial and in-frame only. The sample contains roughly 2.5 million clones, 85% to 95% of which appear only once. This clonotype originated in a man aged 18 to 35 in good health. The sequenced sample was naive CD4+ T cells sorted from blood. Subset described: CD45RA+ positively selected.

This CDR3 is CASSLDRRPTTVGGAFF. In DNA, the CDR3 is TGTGCCAGCAGCTTAGACAGAAGACCTACTACGGTCGGAGGAGCTTTCTTT. V usage is TRBV11-1 and J usage is TRBJ1-1; D is uncertain. V was trimmed by 1 base and J by 10 bases, leaving 25 bases between them. The V gene's germline CDR1 is SGHAT and CDR2 FQDESV (reference sequence). This CDR3 is built from 17 residues.